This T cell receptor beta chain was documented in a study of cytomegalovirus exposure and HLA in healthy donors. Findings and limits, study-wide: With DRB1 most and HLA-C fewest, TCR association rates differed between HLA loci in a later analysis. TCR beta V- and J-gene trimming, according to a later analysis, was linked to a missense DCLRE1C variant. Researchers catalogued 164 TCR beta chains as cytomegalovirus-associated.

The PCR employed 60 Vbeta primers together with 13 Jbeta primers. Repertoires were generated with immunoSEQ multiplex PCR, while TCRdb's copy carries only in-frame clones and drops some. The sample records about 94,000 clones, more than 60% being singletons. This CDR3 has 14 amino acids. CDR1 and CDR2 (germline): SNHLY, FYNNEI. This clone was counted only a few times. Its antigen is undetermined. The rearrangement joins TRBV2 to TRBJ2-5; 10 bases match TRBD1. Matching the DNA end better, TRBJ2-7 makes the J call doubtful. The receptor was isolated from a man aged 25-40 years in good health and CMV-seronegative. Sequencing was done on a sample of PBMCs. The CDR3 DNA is TGTGCCAGCAGAGGACAGGGGGTTTTGTACGAGCAGTACTTC. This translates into CASRGQGVLYEQYF.